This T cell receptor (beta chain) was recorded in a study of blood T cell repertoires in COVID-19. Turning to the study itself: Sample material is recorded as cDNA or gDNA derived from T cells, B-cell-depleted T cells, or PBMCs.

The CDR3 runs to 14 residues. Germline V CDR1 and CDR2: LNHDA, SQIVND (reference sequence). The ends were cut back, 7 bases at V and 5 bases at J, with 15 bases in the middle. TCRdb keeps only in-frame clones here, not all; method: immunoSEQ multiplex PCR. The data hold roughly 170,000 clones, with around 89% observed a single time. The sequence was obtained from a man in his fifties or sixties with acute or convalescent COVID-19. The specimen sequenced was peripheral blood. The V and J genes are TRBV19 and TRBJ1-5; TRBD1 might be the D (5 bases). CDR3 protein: CASTSRGNYQPQHF. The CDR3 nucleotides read TGTGCCAGTACCAGTCGGGGGAACTATCAGCCCCAGCATTTT.